The 32 T cell receptor beta chains given below trace back to one sample, sequenced in a study of shared clonotypes between healthy human individuals. Produced via immunoSEQ multiplex PCR; TCRdb's table is partial and in-frame only. The sample has some 2,000,000 clones; 85% to 95% are singletons. The specimen was naive CD4+ T cells sorted from blood. Subset noted: CD45RA+ positively selected. The receptors were sampled from a man aged 18 to 29 in good health.

V and J are TRBV5-4 and TRBJ2-6; the match to TRBD2 covers 8 bases. V trimming: 2 bases; J trimming: 4 bases; junction bases outside the gene matches: 8. This CDR3 is 17 amino acids long. The germline gives CDR1 SGHNT, CDR2 YYREEE (reference sequence). CDR3 nucleotides: TGTGCCAGCAGCTTACCGGGACTAGTCGGCGGGGCCAACGTCCTGACTTTC. Translated, it gives CASSLPGLVGGANVLTF.

The CDR3 loop reads CATLGEDTQYF. The DNA for the CDR3 is TGTGCTACCTTAGGGGAAGATACGCAGTATTTT. The gene calls are TRBV28 and TRBJ2-3, with D possibly matching TRBD1 (5 bases). Germline CDR1 MDHEN, CDR2 SYDVKM. This CDR3 comprises 11 residues. Drawing the rest from reference TRBV28 and TRBJ2-3, the complete variable domain is DVKVTQSSRYLVKRTGEKVFLECVQDMDHENMFWYRQDPGLGLRLIYFSYDVKMKEKGDIPEGYSVSREKKERFSLILESASTNQTSMYLCATLGEDTQYFGPGTRLTVL.

The chain joins TRBV7-3 to TRBJ2-1; TRBD1 might be the D (5 bases). CDR1 SGHTA and CDR2 FQGTGA come from the germline V gene. The CDR3 has 16 residues. V was trimmed by 6 bases and J by 4 bases, leaving 19 bases between them. The CDR3 protein is CASRQSRQTPYNEQFF. CDR3 in DNA: TGTGCCAGCAGACAAAGTCGACAGACACCATACAATGAGCAGTTCTTC.

The chain couples TRBV5-1 to TRBJ2-3; D remains unclear. V was clipped by 3 bases and J by 4 bases, with 12 bases between them. Looked up from germline, CDR1 is SGHRS and CDR2 is YFSETQ. This CDR3 has 14 residues. CDR3: CASSWTQLSDTQYF. CDR3 DNA sequence: TGCGCCAGCAGCTGGACCCAACTATCAGATACGCAGTATTTT.

In regard to this clone: Other DNA sequences of this sample code for an identical CDR3. V usage is TRBV7-9 and J usage is TRBJ2-5; 7 nucleotides match TRBD2. The V and J ends lost 3 bases and 2 bases, in that order; junction bases with no gene match: 6. CDR3 length equals 15 residues. CDR1 and CDR2 from the germline V gene are SEHNR and FQNEAQ (reference sequence). CDR3 sequence: CASSLELAVQETQYF. CDR3 nucleotide sequence: TGTGCCAGCAGCTTGGAGCTAGCGGTTCAAGAGACCCAGTACTTC.

This sequence joins TRBV27 and TRBJ1-5; 9 bases align to TRBD1. The CDR3 is made up of 14 amino acids. J was trimmed by 4 bases and V by 10 bases; bases with no gene match: 8. The germline V gene encodes CDR1 MNHEY and CDR2 SMNVEV (reference sequence). The CDR3: CATRQGVTNQPQHF. CDR3 nucleotides: TGTGCCACCAGACAGGGGGTTACAAATCAGCCCCAGCATTTT.

The rearrangement links TRBV5-4 to TRBJ2-1; 10 nucleotides line up with TRBD2. Germline CDR1 SGHNT, CDR2 YYREEE (reference sequence). The ends lost 5 bases at V and 6 bases at J; junction bases unmatched: 11. The CDR3 sequence is 16 residues long. The CDR3 nucleotides are TGTGCCAGCAGGGGAGCTAGCGGGAGCTTTCCCAATGAGCAGTTCTTC. Translated: CASRGASGSFPNEQFF.

As for this clone: This specimen includes other DNA sequences encoding the same CDR3. The CDR3 protein is CAWSVRGADTQYF. The CDR3, as DNA: TGTGCCTGGAGTGTTCGGGGGGCAGATACGCAGTATTTT. The gene calls are TRBV30 and TRBJ2-3, with 7 positions matching TRBD2. Germline V gives CDR1 GTSNPN, CDR2 SVGIG (reference sequence). The junction had 1 base not matched to a gene; V was cut back by 0 bases and J by 4 bases. The CDR3 sequence is 13 residues long.

The V and J genes are TRBV5-1 and TRBJ2-7, with 10 bases fitting TRBD1. The junction had 7 bases not matched to a gene; V was cut back by 0 bases and J by 4 bases. The CDR3 extends over 16 amino acids. Germline CDR1 reads SGHRS; CDR2 reads YFSETQ. CDR3 DNA sequence: TGCGCCAGCAGCTTGGCCGGCGGGACAGGGGTGTACGAGCAGTACTTC. This codes for CASSLAGGTGVYEQYF.

The chain uses TRBV9 and TRBJ2-3, with D unclear. The germline V and J ends were trimmed by 4 bases and 4 bases, with 13 bases remaining between them. This CDR3 spans 14 amino acids. Germline V gene sequence: CDR1 SGDLS, CDR2 YYNGEE. CDR3 in amino acids: CASSPRTVADTQYF. CDR3 DNA sequence: TGTGCCAGCAGCCCTCGAACGGTGGCAGATACGCAGTATTTT.

The chain employs TRBV2 and TRBJ2-5; no clear D. V was clipped by 7 bases and J by 1 base, with 10 bases between them. Germline CDR1 and CDR2: SNHLY and FYNNEI. The CDR3 sequence is 13 residues long. In nucleotides, the CDR3 is TGTGCCAGCAAAGGGTCAGTCCAAGAGACCCAGTACTTC. Encoded protein: CASKGSVQETQYF.

V is TRBV13 and J is TRBJ1-5; possible D gene TRBD1, 5 bases. Germline loops: CDR1 PRHDT, CDR2 FYEKMQ (reference sequence). Trimming shortened V by 5 bases and J by 7 bases, and 15 bases separated the two germline ends. The CDR3 runs to 14 residues. The CDR3 DNA reads TGTGCCAGCAGCCGGGACGGGTTGGGGCAGCCCCAGCATTTT. It yields the protein CASSRDGLGQPQHF.

The chain's CDR3 is CASSKNTGTPQETQYF. The DNA for the CDR3 is TGTGCCAGCAGTAAGAACACCGGGACTCCGCAAGAGACCCAGTACTTC. V and J are TRBV2 and TRBJ2-5, with D tentatively TRBD2 (6 bases). The V gene lost 5 bases and the J gene lost 2 bases, with 18 bases spanning the gap. CDR3 length equals 16 residues. Looked up from germline, CDR1 is SNHLY and CDR2 is FYNNEI.

This rearrangement joins TRBV6-6 to TRBJ1-1, with TRBD1 matching over 8 bases. The CDR3 has 16 amino acids. V was pared by 6 bases and J by 3 bases, with 12 bases of the junction left unmatched. The germline gives CDR1 MNHNY, CDR2 SVGAGI (reference sequence). The CDR3 region has the DNA TGTGCCAGCAGCAGGACAGGGATGAGGTGGGACACTGAAGCTTTCTTT. Its translation is CASSRTGMRWDTEAFF.

This clone is a singleton in its sample. This chain links TRBV5-1 with TRBJ1-6; TRBD1 aligns across 7 bases. The ends lost 6 bases at V and 7 bases at J; junction bases unmatched: 10. The CDR3 extends over 15 amino acids. CDR1 and CDR2 (germline): SGHRS, YFSETQ. This CDR3 reads CASNIGQADNSPLHF. In DNA form, the CDR3 reads TGCGCCAGCAACATTGGACAGGCGGACAATTCACCCCTCCACTTT.

V is TRBV5-6 and J is TRBJ2-5; TRBD2 matches 16 bases. Trimming took 2 bases from V and 5 from J; bases not matched to a gene: 6. This CDR3 comprises 17 residues. CDR1 SGHDT and CDR2 YYEEEE come from the germline V gene. The DNA for the CDR3 is TGTGCCAGCAGCTTTGTGGGACTAGCGGGGGGGCCTGAGACCCAGTACTTC. The encoded protein is CASSFVGLAGGPETQYF.

This chain joins TRBV7-2 and TRBJ2-1; TRBD2 aligns across 10 bases. Germline CDR1 SGHTA, CDR2 FQGNSA. The CDR3 is made up of 19 amino acids. The J segment lost 0 bases and the V segment lost 2 bases, leaving 10 bases of the junction unmatched. The CDR3 nucleotides are TGTGCCAGCAGCTTAAGGTCACTAGCGGGGCCTAGCTCCTACAATGAGCAGTTCTTC. As protein: CASSLRSLAGPSSYNEQFF.

The J gene is TRBJ2-7, the V gene TRBV5-1; TRBD2 is a possible D gene (5 bases). The length of the CDR3 is 12 residues. From germline, CDR1 is SGHRS and CDR2 YFSETQ. V lost 7 bases, J lost 0 bases, and 8 bases lay in between. The CDR3: CASGRDSYEQYF. Here the CDR3 DNA reads TGCGCCAGCGGGAGAGACTCCTACGAGCAGTACTTC.

V usage is TRBV10-3 and J usage is TRBJ2-7; 9 bases match TRBD2. With V trimmed by 9 bases and J by 4 bases, 4 bases remained unmatched. Per the germline V gene, CDR1 is ENHRY and CDR2 is SYGVKD. This CDR3 has 12 residues. Here the CDR3 DNA reads TGTGCCATAGGGACTAGCAATTACGAGCAGTACTTC. Residues: CAIGTSNYEQYF.

V is TRBV6-5 and J is TRBJ1-2, with unresolved D. This CDR3 region has 13 residues. V was cut by 5 bases and J by 8 bases, with 15 bases left in between. Per the germline V gene, CDR1 is MNHEY and CDR2 is SVGAGI. CDR3 nucleotides: TGTGCCAGCAGTGACGGCCCCCCTCGGGGCTACACCTTC. Protein product: CASSDGPPRGYTF.

V usage is TRBV7-2 and J usage is TRBJ2-7, with 11 bases identical to TRBD2. The CDR3 covers 14 residues. V was pared by 3 bases and J by 11 bases, with 9 bases of the junction left unmatched. Germline CDR1 and CDR2: SGHTA and FQGNSA. Here the CDR3 reads CASSFGSSGGPKYF. The DNA of the CDR3 is TGTGCCAGCAGCTTTGGTTCTAGCGGGGGGCCGAAGTACTTC.

This clone was found once. V usage is TRBV5-1 and J usage is TRBJ1-5; D is ambiguous. Trimming took off 1 base at V and 0 bases at J, with 8 bases between the two ends. This CDR3 comprises 15 residues. The germline V gene encodes CDR1 SGHRS and CDR2 YFSETQ. The CDR3 is CASSLIPDSNQPQHF. The CDR3 nucleotides are TGCGCCAGCAGCTTGATTCCAGATAGCAATCAGCCCCAGCATTTT.

The chain links TRBV9 to TRBJ2-5; 8 bases map to TRBD2. This CDR3 contains 14 residues. In germline, CDR1 is SGDLS, CDR2 YYNGEE. V lost 3 bases to trimming and J lost 5 bases; unmatched junction nucleotides: 6. The CDR3 loop reads CASSASGSWETQYF. In DNA form, the CDR3 reads TGTGCCAGCAGCGCCAGCGGGAGTTGGGAGACCCAGTACTTC.

The chain uses TRBV7-2 and TRBJ2-1; D ambiguous. Between the trimmed V and J ends, which lost 5 bases and 8 bases, there was a span of 10 bases. The CDR3 runs to 12 residues. Germline CDR1 and CDR2: SGHTA and FQGNSA. CDR3 protein: CASSTYQDEQFF. The DNA for the CDR3 is TGTGCCAGCAGCACCTACCAGGATGAGCAGTTCTTC. Variable domain in full (rest from reference TRBV7-2 and TRBJ2-1): GAGVSQSPSNKVTEKGKDVELRCDPISGHTALYWYRQSLGQGLEFLIYFQGNSAPDKSGLPSDRFSAERTGGSVSTLTIQRTQQEDSAVYLCASSTYQDEQFFGPGTRLTVL.

The V and J genes are TRBV28 and TRBJ2-2; TRBD1 matches at 7 bases. This CDR3 has 15 amino acids. In germline, CDR1 is MDHEN, CDR2 SYDVKM. V shed 9 bases and J 7 bases; nucleotides not matched to a gene: 14. As DNA, the CDR3 is TGTGCCAGTTTTCGGTCAGACAGGGATAGCGGGGAGCTGTTTTTT. Protein: CASFRSDRDSGELFF.

The rearrangement links TRBV5-1 to TRBJ1-5; D uncertain. Germline V gene sequence: CDR1 SGHRS, CDR2 YFSETQ. This CDR3 is built from 13 residues. Trimming stripped 2 bases from V and 7 bases from J, with 10 bases between. CDR3 sequence: CASSFGIGQPQHF. The CDR3 DNA follows: TGCGCCAGCAGCTTTGGGATAGGGCAGCCCCAGCATTTT.

The sample holds one count of this clone. The rearrangement uses TRBV4-2 and TRBJ2-5; 7 nucleotides line up with TRBD2. The V gene's germline CDR1 is LGHNA and CDR2 YNFKEQ. The CDR3 spans 15 residues. The V segment lost 0 bases and the J segment 6 bases; nucleotides outside the gene matches: 7. In nucleotides, the CDR3 is TGTGCCAGCAGCCAAGAATTGACTAGCTCAAAGACCCAGTACTTC. Translating it yields CASSQELTSSKTQYF.

The V call is TRBV19, the J call TRBJ1-2; 11 nucleotides align to TRBD1. Trimming took 6 bases from V and 7 from J; bases not matched to a gene: 7. Germline assignment: CDR1 LNHDA and CDR2 SQIVND (reference sequence). This CDR3 has 14 residues. The CDR3 DNA reads TGTGCCAGTAGAGCGGGGACAGGGGGACTTGGCTACACCTTC. Its translation: CASRAGTGGLGYTF.

V and J are TRBV2 and TRBJ2-7, with TRBD1 identical over 8 bases. The CDR3 runs to 15 residues. V shed 7 bases, J shed 5 bases, and the junction held 13 bases outside the gene matches. Germline V lookup: CDR1 SNHLY, CDR2 FYNNEI. The CDR3 spells CASMRGLTGVHEQYF. The CDR3 bases are TGTGCCAGCATGAGGGGACTGACAGGGGTCCACGAGCAGTACTTC.

This sequence joins TRBV7-9 and TRBJ2-3; perhaps TRBD2 as D (6 bases). Trimming took 1 base from V and 1 from J, leaving 9 bases between them. The CDR3 runs 15 residues. CDR1 and CDR2 (germline): SEHNR, FQNEAQ (reference sequence). CDR3: CASSLVPSGTDTQYF. CDR3 DNA sequence: TGTGCCAGCAGCTTAGTACCTAGCGGCACAGATACGCAGTATTTT.

The chain recombines TRBV5-1 with TRBJ2-7, with D perhaps TRBD1 (6 bases). The CDR3 has 13 amino acids. V was cut by 0 bases and J by 7 bases, with 11 bases left in between. The germline V gene has CDR1 SGHRS and CDR2 YFSETQ. The DNA for the CDR3 is TGCGCCAGCAGCTTGGAATACGGGACAGAGCAGTACTTC. It codes for CASSLEYGTEQYF.

CDR3 in DNA: TGTGCCAGCAGCCCGGGAGGGACAGGGGGGAACTATGGCTACACCTTC. Its translation is CASSPGGTGGNYGYTF. V is TRBV5-4 and J is TRBJ1-2; TRBD1 aligns across 11 bases. After removal of 4 bases from V and 2 bases from J, the junction contained 7 bases not matched to a gene. Germline V CDR1 and CDR2: SGHNT, YYREEE (reference sequence). This CDR3 is built from 16 residues.